Below, 25 T cell receptor beta chains from the same sample are listed, as sequenced in a study of blood T cells in healthy people across ages. A sample-barcoded 5' primer and a J-beta primer mix were used in a second PCR of about 7 to 12 cycles. One entry per CDR3 protein, called by TCRdb with MiXCR from the 5' RACE reads. The sample contains about 800,000 distinct CDR3 sequences, roughly 25% of which appear only once. These same records also appear under a second study, on T cells of mothers and their children.

Sequencing was performed on blood. These receptors came from a boy between 10 and 17 years old in good health.

V and J are TRBV11-2 and TRBJ1-5; TRBD1 is a possible D gene (5 bases). The CDR3 covers 13 residues. CDR1 SGHAT and CDR2 FQNNGV come from the germline V gene. The ends were cut back, 6 bases at V and 6 bases at J, with 12 bases in the middle. The DNA of the CDR3 is TGTGCCAGCAGTTCAGGGCTGACTCAGCCCCAGCATTTT. It yields the protein CASSSGLTQPQHF.

The V gene is TRBV6-6, the J gene TRBJ1-2; D gene unclear. From germline, CDR1 is MNHNY and CDR2 SVGAGI (reference sequence). The CDR3 sequence is 11 residues long. Trimming stripped 7 bases from V and 4 bases from J, with 7 bases between. The chain's CDR3 is CASNEGYGYTF. The CDR3 coding sequence is TGTGCCAGCAACGAGGGCTATGGCTACACCTTC.

This chain links TRBV13 with TRBJ1-1, with 7 nucleotides matching TRBD1. Trimming cost V 6 bases and J 0 bases; bases outside gene matches: 4. Germline V gene lookup returns CDR1 PRHDT and CDR2 FYEKMQ (reference sequence). The CDR3 is made up of 14 amino acids. The CDR3 nucleotides read TGTGCCAGCAGACAGGGGTTTATGAACACTGAAGCTTTCTTT. Residues: CASRQGFMNTEAFF. The full variable domain, with the rest looked up from reference TRBV13 and TRBJ1-1, is AAGVIQSPRHLIKEKRETATLKCYPIPRHDTVYWYQQGPGQDPQFLISFYEKMQSDKGSIPDRFSAQQFSDYHSELNMSSLELGDSALYFCASRQGFMNTEAFFGQGTRLTVV.

This clonotype came up a few times. The rearrangement uses TRBV7-9 and TRBJ2-7, with 7 positions matching TRBD1. The germline V gene encodes CDR1 SEHNR and CDR2 FQNEAQ (reference sequence). J gave up 6 bases and V 5 bases, and 4 bases lay outside the gene matches. There are 12 residues in the CDR3. CDR3 in amino acids: CASSLGQAEQYF. CDR3 in DNA: TGTGCCAGCAGCCTCGGACAGGCCGAGCAGTACTTC. The variable domain in full, with the rest retrieved from reference TRBV7-9 and TRBJ2-7, is DTGVSQNPRHKITKRGQNVTFRCDPISEHNRLYWYRQTLGQGPEFLTYFQNEAQLEKSRLLSDRFSAERPKGSFSTLEIQRTEQGDSAMYLCASSLGQAEQYFGPGTRLTVT.

This clonotype was observed a few times. The V and J genes are TRBV6-2 or TRBV6-3 and TRBJ2-3; D is unresolved. Trimming removed 2 bases at V and 4 bases at J, with 10 bases between. CDR1 and CDR2 (germline): MNHEY, SVGEGT. This CDR3 comprises 14 residues. For the CDR3, the DNA is TGTGCCAGCAGTTACCCCTGGAGATCAGATACGCAGTATTTT. The encoded protein is CASSYPWRSDTQYF.

This clonotype was seen a few times. The rearrangement uses TRBV12-3 or TRBV12-4 and TRBJ2-1, with D possibly being TRBD2 (7 bases). The V gene lost 7 bases and the J gene lost 8 bases, with 21 bases spanning the gap. The CDR3 spans 15 residues. DNA for the CDR3: TGTGCCAGCACTAACCCCCGAGGGGGGGTAGATGAGCAGTTCTTC. It specifies CASTNPRGGVDEQFF.

The V and J genes are TRBV25-1 and TRBJ2-5, with D perhaps given as TRBD1 or TRBD2 (5 bases each). Judging by the DNA end, TRBJ2-7 fits better; the J call may be wrong. The CDR3 spans 12 residues. From germline, CDR1 is MGHDK and CDR2 SYGVNS. DNA for the CDR3: TGTGCCAGCAGTGGGGACCGTTACGAGCAGTACTTC. Its translation is CASSGDRYEQYF.

The chain links TRBV4-1 to TRBJ2-2; 8 bases line up with TRBD2. J gave up 3 bases and V 0 bases, and 0 bases lay outside the gene matches. Germline-derived CDR1 and CDR2 are MGHRA and YSYEKL. This CDR3 is built from 15 residues. The CDR3 sequence: CASSQEAGDTGELFF. The CDR3 bases are TGCGCCAGCAGCCAAGAAGCGGGGGACACCGGGGAGCTGTTTTTT.

V is TRBV27 and J is TRBJ1-6; D unclear. This CDR3 has 12 residues. Germline CDR1 reads MNHEY; CDR2 reads SMNVEV (reference sequence). Trimming took 3 bases from V and 10 from J, leaving 7 bases between them. CDR3 protein: CASSLFGSPLHF. The DNA for the CDR3 is TGTGCCAGCAGTTTGTTTGGGTCACCCCTCCACTTT.

The chain combines TRBV7-2 with TRBJ2-1; D is perhaps TRBD1 (5 bases). The CDR3 spans 12 residues. Germline lookup yields CDR1 SGHTA and CDR2 FQGNSA. V was clipped by 8 bases and J by 3 bases, with 8 bases between them. The CDR3 loop reads CASGANYNEQFF. The CDR3 DNA sequence: TGTGCCAGCGGGGCCAACTACAATGAGCAGTTCTTC.

There are a few counts of this clonotype. The rearrangement uses TRBV18 and TRBJ2-5; 8 bases are a match to TRBD1. This CDR3 contains 16 residues. Losses at the gene ends were 4 bases for V and 4 bases for J; bases not matched to a gene: 11. Per the germline V gene, CDR1 is KGHSH and CDR2 is LQKENI. CDR3: CASSQYTGQARETQYF. The DNA of the CDR3 is TGTGCCAGCTCACAATATACGGGACAGGCAAGAGAGACCCAGTACTTC.

The V call is TRBV28, the J call TRBJ2-5; D gene unclear. The CDR3 length is 14 residues. Germline values: CDR1 MDHEN, CDR2 SYDVKM. V was pared by 4 bases and J by 5 bases, with 14 bases between. CDR3 region: CASSSSGHGETQYF. The CDR3, as DNA: TGTGCCAGCAGTTCCTCCGGGCATGGGGAGACCCAGTACTTC.

This clonotype was recorded a few times. This sequence joins TRBV12-3 or TRBV12-4 and TRBJ1-6, with D hard to call. Trimming cost V 6 bases and J 7 bases, with 13 bases left between them. The CDR3 length is 14 residues. The CDR3 protein is CASRKGLENSPLHF. The CDR3 bases are TGTGCCAGCAGGAAAGGACTGGAAAATTCACCCCTCCACTTT.

This clonotype showed up just a few times. The chain has TRBV18 and TRBJ1-2, with D possibly being TRBD1 (5 bases). Trimming took 1 base from V and 7 from J, leaving 10 bases between them. Germline V CDR1 and CDR2: KGHSH, LQKENI. The CDR3 covers 13 residues. CDR3 region: CASSPRDGGGYTF. Written as DNA, the CDR3 is TGTGCCAGCTCACCACGGGACGGAGGTGGCTACACCTTC.

This clonotype was counted a few times. This chain joins TRBV6-5 and TRBJ1-4; 8 bases align to TRBD1. Losses at the gene ends were 5 bases for V and 7 bases for J; bases not matched to a gene: 6. The germline V gene has CDR1 MNHEY and CDR2 SVGAGI. This CDR3 comprises 14 residues. The CDR3 DNA reads TGTGCCAGCAGTGACAGGGGAGGTATTGAAAAACTGTTTTTT. It is translated as CASSDRGGIEKLFF.

V is TRBV6-4 and J is TRBJ1-2; TRBD1 agrees at 7 bases. The CDR3 runs 15 residues. With V trimmed by 4 bases and J by 2 bases, 7 bases remained unmatched. CDR1 is MRHNA, CDR2 SNTAGT, per germline. CDR3 DNA: TGTGCCAGCAGTGTCCCGGGACAGCTAAACTATGGCTACACCTTC. Residues: CASSVPGQLNYGYTF.

As concerns this clonotype: A much larger clone differs from this one at a single base, so this may be a read error. V and J are TRBV4-3 and TRBJ2-5; TRBD1 might be the D (5 bases). The J call is doubtful: the DNA matches TRBJ2-7 better. CDR3 length equals 15 residues. The germline gives CDR1 LGHNA, CDR2 YSLEER. The CDR3 here is CASSQDAVGDYEQYF. Written as DNA, the CDR3 is TGCGCCAGCAGCCAAGATGCGGTAGGGGACTACGAGCAGTACTTC.

V and J are TRBV12-3 or TRBV12-4 and TRBJ2-4; D possibly corresponds to TRBD2 (6 bases). This CDR3 has 16 amino acids. V was cut by 5 bases and J by 3 bases, with 17 bases left in between. The CDR3 nucleotides are TGTGCCAGCAGTCCGGGACTGGAGATACACAAAAACATTCAGTACTTC. Amino acids: CASSPGLEIHKNIQYF.

The chain is built from TRBV5-1 and TRBJ2-2; 8 positions agree with TRBD1. V lost 3 bases to trimming and J lost 0 bases; unmatched junction nucleotides: 4. CDR1 and CDR2 from the germline V gene are SGHRS and YFSETQ. The CDR3 is 16 amino acids. The CDR3, as DNA: TGCGCCAGCAGCTCCAACAGGGGGACGAACACCGGGGAGCTGTTTTTT. This gives the protein CASSSNRGTNTGELFF.

This clonotype was seen only a few times. The chain joins TRBV20-1 to TRBJ1-2; no clear D. The CDR3 has 14 residues. CDR1 is DFQATT and CDR2 is SNEGSKA in the germline V gene (reference sequence). Trimming removed 3 bases from V and 5 bases from J, with 16 bases in between. CDR3 loop: CSASSGDGAYGYTF. The CDR3 DNA reads as TGCAGTGCTAGCTCGGGTGACGGAGCTTATGGCTACACCTTC.

The chain combines TRBV20-1 with TRBJ2-7, with D perhaps TRBD2 (6 bases). This CDR3 has 15 residues. Trimming stripped 1 base from V and 3 bases from J, with 16 bases between. Germline loops: CDR1 DFQATT, CDR2 SNEGSKA (reference sequence). The CDR3 reads CSARGIVAADYEQYF. CDR3 sequence (DNA): TGCAGTGCTAGAGGCATAGTAGCGGCAGACTACGAGCAGTACTTC.

This chain uses TRBV27 with TRBJ2-1, with D maybe TRBD1 (6 bases). This CDR3 is built from 17 residues. Trimming pared 8 bases from V and 4 bases from J, leaving 24 bases between. Germline V lookup: CDR1 MNHEY, CDR2 SMNVEV (reference sequence). CDR3 region: CASYPGVLGIRYNEQFF. The DNA for the CDR3 is TGTGCCAGCTACCCAGGGGTTCTGGGAATAAGGTACAATGAGCAGTTCTTC.

This clonotype was detected ten times or more. This chain joins TRBV12-3 or TRBV12-4 and TRBJ2-3; D not resolved. V lost 6 bases, J lost 4 bases, and 14 bases lay in between. This CDR3 comprises 14 residues. The CDR3 DNA is TGTGCCAGCAGCTTGGGTGGCGGCGCAGATACGCAGTATTTT. Encoded protein: CASSLGGGADTQYF.

The J gene is TRBJ1-6, the V gene TRBV4-3; D remains unclear. The germline V gene has CDR1 LGHNA and CDR2 YSLEER. V lost 3 bases, J lost 0 bases, and 18 bases lay in between. The CDR3 is made up of 19 amino acids. The CDR3 DNA reads TGCGCCAGCAGCCATCTCTGGTTACGGCGCAGCTCCTATAATTCACCCCTCCACTTT. Encoded protein: CASSHLWLRRSSYNSPLHF.

Ten or more counts support this clonotype. The gene calls are TRBV12-3 or TRBV12-4 and TRBJ1-4, with D tentatively TRBD1 (5 bases). Deletions cut 6 bases from V and 0 bases from J, with 8 bases between. CDR3 length equals 14 residues. The CDR3 DNA is TGTGCCAGCAGCCCGACAGCAACTAATGAAAAACTGTTTTTT. Translated: CASSPTATNEKLFF.